Sequencing of this T cell receptor (beta chain) was carried out in a study of STAT5B mutations in CD4+ large granular lymphocyte leukemia. About the study: Among healthy controls, a particular HLA allele went with more CDR3 'QG' motifs. Study results and limitations: Top patient clones used TRBV06 genes more often: 8/27 versus 2/35 in controls. CD4-sorted patient repertoires seemed more clonal than healthy CD4+ repertoires.

As processed by the authors: The detection floor for productive clonotype frequency was 2.59 x 10-5. The repertoire was sequenced with immunoSEQ multiplex PCR; TCRdb's copy has only in-frame clones and lacks some. D and trimming come from the DNA, and the V and J calls and clone size come from that table. The sample consists of about 23,000 clones, 70% to 80% of them appearing once. Germline V gene lookup returns CDR1 GTSNPN and CDR2 SVGIG (reference sequence). The V and J ends lost 0 bases and 3 bases respectively, with 9 bases between them. The CDR3 covers 13 residues. This clone was seen more than once but under ten times. Its cognate antigen is unknown.

The genes are TRBV30 and TRBJ2-7; D gene unclear. This TCR was sampled from a human donor in good health. The sample was CD4+ T cells from blood buffy coats. The CDR3, as DNA: TGTGCCTGGAGTGTATACGGAAACTACGAGCAGTACTTC. This encodes CAWSVYGNYEQYF.